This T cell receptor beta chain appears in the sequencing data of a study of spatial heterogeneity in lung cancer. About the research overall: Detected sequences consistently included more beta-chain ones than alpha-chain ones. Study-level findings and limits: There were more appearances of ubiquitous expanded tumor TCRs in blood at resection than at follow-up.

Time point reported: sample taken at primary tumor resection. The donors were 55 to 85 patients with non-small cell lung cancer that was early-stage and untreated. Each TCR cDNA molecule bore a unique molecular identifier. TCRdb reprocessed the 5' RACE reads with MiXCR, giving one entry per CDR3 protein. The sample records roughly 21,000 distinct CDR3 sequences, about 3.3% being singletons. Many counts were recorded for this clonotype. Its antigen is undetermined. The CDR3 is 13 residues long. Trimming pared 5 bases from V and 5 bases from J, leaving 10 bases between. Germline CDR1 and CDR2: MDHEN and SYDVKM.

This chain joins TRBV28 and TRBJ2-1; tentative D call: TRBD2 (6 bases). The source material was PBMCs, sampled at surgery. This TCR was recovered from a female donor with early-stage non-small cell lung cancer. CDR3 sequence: CASSETSHNEQFF. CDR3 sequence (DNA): TGTGCCAGCAGTGAAACTAGCCACAATGAGCAGTTCTTC.